These 29 T cell receptor beta chains were all obtained from the same sample, sequenced in a study of cytomegalovirus exposure and HLA in healthy donors. The study ran its PCR with 60 Vbeta and 13 Jbeta primers. TCRdb keeps only in-frame clones here, not all; method: immunoSEQ multiplex PCR. In the table there are fewer than 200,000 clones, about 82% of which are singletons. Sequencing was carried out using PBMCs. These receptor sequences come from a woman aged 18-29 years in good health and CMV-seronegative.

The rearrangement links TRBV28 to TRBJ2-7, with 7 bases that match TRBD1. V trimming: 3 bases; J trimming: 1 base; junction bases outside the gene matches: 3. The CDR3 is 14 residues long. Germline lookup yields CDR1 MDHEN and CDR2 SYDVKM. The CDR3 spells CASSFGTESYEQYF. The CDR3 coding sequence is TGTGCCAGCAGTTTTGGGACAGAGTCCTACGAGCAGTACTTC.

V usage is TRBV5-5 and J usage is TRBJ1-3; D unresolved. The V end was cut by 4 bases, the J end by 4 bases, with 9 bases between. This CDR3 is 13 amino acids long. The V gene's germline CDR1 is SGHKS and CDR2 YYEKEE (reference sequence). As DNA, the CDR3 is TGTGCCAGCAGCCTGGGCGGAGGAAACACCATATATTTT. Protein product: CASSLGGGNTIYF.

The chain has TRBV19 and TRBJ1-2; the D gene is possibly TRBD1 (5 bases). The germline V gene encodes CDR1 LNHDA and CDR2 SQIVND (reference sequence). The CDR3 contains 14 residues. Between the trimmed V and J ends, which lost 4 bases and 5 bases, there was a span of 14 bases. CDR3 coding DNA: TGTGCCAGTAGTACCCTCGCAGGGTCATATGGCTACACCTTC. Amino acids: CASSTLAGSYGYTF.

In its sample, this clone was seen a few times. V and J are TRBV7-8 and TRBJ2-7, with D possibly matching TRBD2 (5 bases). This CDR3 has 14 residues. Trimming removed 5 bases at V and 4 bases at J, with 15 bases between. Germline V gene sequence: CDR1 SGHVS, CDR2 FQNEAQ. The CDR3 loop reads CASSPSGKIYEQYF. The CDR3 DNA reads TGTGCCAGCAGCCCCAGCGGTAAAATATACGAGCAGTACTTC.

The chain employs TRBV19 and TRBJ2-3; D is perhaps TRBD1 (6 bases). CDR3 size: 15 residues. Deletions cut 5 bases from V and 0 bases from J, with 12 bases between. The V gene's germline CDR1 is LNHDA and CDR2 SQIVND (reference sequence). CDR3 in amino acids: CASSSGQSSTDTQYF. Written as DNA, the CDR3 is TGTGCCAGTAGTTCCGGACAGTCTAGCACAGATACGCAGTATTTT.

The chain couples TRBV6-5 to TRBJ1-2, with no clear D. The CDR3 totals 12 residues. CDR1 and CDR2 from the germline V gene are MNHEY and SVGAGI. V lost 5 bases, J lost 2 bases, and 6 bases lay in between. CDR3 DNA sequence: TGTGCCAGCAGTACGCGGAACTATGGCTACACCTTC. Its translation: CASSTRNYGYTF.

This clone occurred once. This sequence joins TRBV4-2 and TRBJ2-7, with TRBD1 matching 8 bases. CDR1 is LGHNA, CDR2 YNFKEQ, per germline. This CDR3 comprises 14 residues. Trimming cost V 4 bases and J 6 bases; bases outside gene matches: 8. CDR3 sequence reads: CASSREKDRGEQYF. The CDR3 DNA sequence: TGTGCCAGCAGCCGAGAAAAAGACAGGGGCGAGCAGTACTTC.

The chain joins TRBV5-1 to TRBJ1-4; D might be TRBD1 (6 bases). The germline V and J ends were trimmed by 6 bases and 1 base, with 16 bases remaining between them. Germline V lookup: CDR1 SGHRS, CDR2 YFSETQ. The CDR3 covers 16 residues. CDR3 in amino acids: CASTSGRGGTNEKLFF. The DNA of the CDR3 is TGCGCCAGCACCTCCGGGAGGGGGGGAACTAATGAAAAACTGTTTTTT.

Only a few counts were recorded for this clone. The chain uses TRBV2 and TRBJ2-2, with 10 bases aligning to TRBD2. V gave up 6 bases and J gave up 6 bases; unmatched junction bases: 4. The CDR3 has 14 residues. Germline CDR1 SNHLY, CDR2 FYNNEI. The CDR3 bases are TGTGCCAGCAGAGAGCGGGAGGGTTCCGGGGAGCTGTTTTTT. This translates into CASREREGSGELFF.

DNA for the CDR3: TGTGCCAGCAGTTTTGGGCGGGGAGATACGCAGTATTTT. Its translation is CASSFGRGDTQYF. This rearrangement joins TRBV27 to TRBJ2-3, with D possibly TRBD2 on 6 matching bases. Trimming shortened V by 3 bases and J by 5 bases, and 9 bases separated the two germline ends. The CDR3 loop spans 13 amino acids. In germline, CDR1 is MNHEY, CDR2 SMNVEV (reference sequence).

The V gene is TRBV6-5, the J gene TRBJ2-2; 7 bases align to TRBD1. J was trimmed by 3 bases and V by 4 bases; bases with no gene match: 2. This CDR3 is built from 14 residues. CDR1 and CDR2 from the germline V gene are MNHEY and SVGAGI. The CDR3 DNA sequence: TGTGCCAGCAGTTCGACAGGGTACACCGGGGAGCTGTTTTTT. Its translation is CASSSTGYTGELFF.

This chain connects TRBV6-6 to TRBJ1-5; D might be TRBD1 (5 bases). Germline CDR1 is MNHNY and CDR2 is SVGAGI (reference sequence). V lost 8 bases and J lost 7, with 18 bases in between. The CDR3 is made up of 14 amino acids. DNA for the CDR3: TGTGCCAGCTTAGGGCGGGGGGAGGAGCAGCCCCAGCATTTT. Translation gives CASLGRGEEQPQHF.

V is TRBV11-3 and J is TRBJ2-5; 7 bases are shared with TRBD2. The end of the DNA is better explained by TRBJ2-7, so the J call may be wrong. The CDR3 is made up of 16 amino acids. Germline V CDR1 and CDR2: SGHNT, YENEEA. CDR3 coding DNA: TGTGCCAGCAGCTTAGATCGGGGGACTACCTCCTACGAGCAGTACTTC. This translates into CASSLDRGTTSYEQYF.

The chain couples TRBV9 to TRBJ2-1; 9 nucleotides align to TRBD1. Germline V gives CDR1 SGDLS, CDR2 YYNGEE. The CDR3 is made up of 13 amino acids. The J segment lost 9 bases and the V segment lost 7 bases, leaving 8 bases of the junction unmatched. In DNA form, the CDR3 reads TGTGCCAGCCCAACAGGGGGCTATGTTGAGCAGTTCTTC. Translating gives CASPTGGYVEQFF.

CDR3 sequence reads: CASSLAYSGSKSENEQFF. The CDR3 DNA reads TGTGCCAGCAGCTTGGCCTACAGCGGGAGTAAATCGGAGAATGAGCAGTTCTTC. The rearrangement uses TRBV5-8 and TRBJ2-1; 8 bases match TRBD2. Germline V lookup: CDR1 SGHTS, CDR2 YDEGEE. The CDR3 runs 18 residues. V shed 0 bases and J 7 bases; nucleotides not matched to a gene: 15.

Of note for this clone: Other DNA sequences in this sample translate to the same CDR3. The J gene is TRBJ2-7, the V gene TRBV25-1, with 8 bases matching TRBD2. J was trimmed by 2 bases and V by 10 bases; bases with no gene match: 7. CDR3 length equals 13 residues. Germline V gene lookup returns CDR1 MGHDK and CDR2 SYGVNS. The CDR3 DNA reads TGTGCCATCGGCGGGAGGTTTACCTACGAGCAGTACTTC. This encodes CAIGGRFTYEQYF.

This clone was recorded a few times. This chain connects TRBV7-3 to TRBJ2-2; TRBD2 matches at 10 bases. The ends lost 4 bases at V and 4 bases at J; junction bases unmatched: 6. This CDR3 has 16 residues. The germline V gene encodes CDR1 SGHTA and CDR2 FQGTGA. DNA for the CDR3: TGTGCCAGCAGCTCGACCAGACTAGCGGGCACCGGGGAGCTGTTTTTT. Protein sequence: CASSSTRLAGTGELFF.

V usage is TRBV5-5 and J usage is TRBJ1-5; weak D call: TRBD1 (5 bases). V gave up 2 bases and J gave up 5 bases, with 11 bases separating them. The CDR3 totals 14 residues. The germline V gene encodes CDR1 SGHKS and CDR2 YYEKEE (reference sequence). CDR3 sequence (DNA): TGTGCCAGCAGCTTCGCAGGGTCGGATCAGCCCCAGCATTTT. This codes for CASSFAGSDQPQHF.

In this sample, this clone turned up once. The J gene is TRBJ1-3, the V gene TRBV4-1; no firm D call. CDR3 length: 16 residues. Germline V gene sequence: CDR1 MGHRA, CDR2 YSYEKL. The V end lost 0 bases, the J end lost 0 bases, and 9 bases lay between the germline ends. The CDR3 is CASSQEGSSSGNTIYF. For the CDR3, the DNA is TGCGCCAGCAGCCAAGAGGGTTCTAGCTCTGGAAACACCATATATTTT.

This clone was detected only a few times. V usage is TRBV6-1 and J usage is TRBJ2-6; TRBD2 matches at 7 bases. The CDR3 has 16 amino acids. Losses at the gene ends were 3 bases for V and 3 bases for J; bases not matched to a gene: 5. Germline loops: CDR1 MNHNS, CDR2 SASEGT. The CDR3 reads CASSDVGGIGANVLTF. As DNA, the CDR3 is TGTGCCAGCAGTGACGTGGGGGGGATTGGGGCCAACGTCCTGACTTTC.

V is TRBV4-3 and J is TRBJ2-7, with TRBD2 identical over 11 bases. The CDR3 has 15 amino acids. V was clipped by 0 bases and J by 7 bases; unmatched bases: 5. CDR1 and CDR2 from the germline V gene are LGHNA and YSLEER. The CDR3 nucleotides read TGCGCCAGCAGCCAAGAACTAGCGGGAGTGGGGGAGCAGTACTTC. This gives the protein CASSQELAGVGEQYF.

This clone was picked up a small number of times. V usage is TRBV2 and J usage is TRBJ2-5; 7 bases are shared with TRBD2. The CDR3 spans 14 residues. Germline values: CDR1 SNHLY, CDR2 FYNNEI. Trimming removed 7 bases from V and 5 bases from J; junction bases left unmatched: 10. CDR3: CASTIARGSETQYF. CDR3 sequence (DNA): TGTGCCAGCACTATAGCGCGGGGGAGTGAGACCCAGTACTTC. Full variable domain (missing parts from reference TRBV2 and TRBJ2-5): EPEVTQTPSHQVTQMGQEVILRCVPISNHLYFYWYRQILGQKVEFLVSFYNNEISEKSEIFDDQFSVERPDGSNFTLKIRSTKLEDSAMYFCASTIARGSETQYFGPGTRLLVL.

V is TRBV19 and J is TRBJ1-3, with 7 bases lining up with TRBD1. Germline-derived CDR1 and CDR2 are LNHDA and SQIVND (reference sequence). This CDR3 region has 14 residues. J gave up 3 bases and V 4 bases, and 3 bases lay outside the gene matches. The CDR3 bases are TGTGCCAGTAGTACTACAGGGGTTGGAAACACCATATATTTT. This translates into CASSTTGVGNTIYF. Looking up the rest from reference TRBV19 and TRBJ1-3 gives the full variable domain: DGGITQSPKYLFRKEGQNVTLSCEQNLNHDAMYWYRQDPGQGLRLIYYSQIVNDFQKGDIAEGYSVSREKKESFPLTVTSAQKNPTAFYLCASSTTGVGNTIYFGEGSWLTVV.

This rearrangement joins TRBV28 to TRBJ2-3, with TRBD2 matching over 8 bases. Per the germline V gene, CDR1 is MDHEN and CDR2 is SYDVKM. Trimming removed 4 bases from V and 0 bases from J; junction bases left unmatched: 6. The CDR3 contains 16 residues. DNA for the CDR3: TGTGCCAGCAGTTCATGGGGCGGGAGGAGCACAGATACGCAGTATTTT. This translates into CASSSWGGRSTDTQYF.

The chain uses TRBV6-5 and TRBJ2-7, with 9 nucleotides matching TRBD1. CDR1 is MNHEY, CDR2 SVGAGI, per germline. J lost 0 bases, V lost 5 bases, and 5 bases had no gene match. The CDR3 is 15 residues long. The CDR3 loop is CASSTGQGFSYEQYF. CDR3 in DNA: TGTGCCAGCAGTACTGGACAGGGGTTCTCCTACGAGCAGTACTTC.

This chain connects TRBV5-1 to TRBJ2-5; 11 bases agree with TRBD2. Germline CDR1 is SGHRS and CDR2 is YFSETQ. This CDR3 has 18 amino acids. With 4 bases clipped from V and 5 bases from J, the junction kept 16 bases outside the gene matches. CDR3 DNA: TGCGCCAGCAGCCCCTTAGCCCGGGCTAGCGGGAGGAGGGAGACCCAGTACTTC. Amino acids: CASSPLARASGRRETQYF.

Comment on this clone: A junction end diverges from the germline sequence, so it may reflect a read error. The chain is built from TRBV7-9 and TRBJ2-1, with 13 bases identical to TRBD2. The CDR3 spans 16 residues. Per the germline V gene, CDR1 is SEHNR and CDR2 is FQNEAQ (reference sequence). Here the CDR3 reads CSSSTPGLAGALEQFF. CDR3 sequence (DNA): TGTTCCAGCAGCACCCCAGGACTAGCGGGAGCACTTGAGCAGTTCTTC.

This chain connects TRBV27 to TRBJ1-6, with 7 bases matching TRBD1. V shed 2 bases and J 3 bases; nucleotides not matched to a gene: 7. The germline V gene encodes CDR1 MNHEY and CDR2 SMNVEV (reference sequence). The CDR3 is 17 residues long. The CDR3 coding sequence is TGTGCCAGCAGTTTAAGGCAGGGGGTCATCTATAATTCACCCCTCCACTTT. This gives the protein CASSLRQGVIYNSPLHF.

This chain uses TRBV5-1 with TRBJ2-3; 9 bases are a match to TRBD1. This CDR3 contains 17 residues. CDR1 SGHRS and CDR2 YFSETQ come from the germline V gene. J was trimmed by 0 bases and V by 4 bases; bases with no gene match: 9. In DNA, the CDR3 is TGCGCCAGCAGCATGAACCCGGGACAGGGTAGCACAGATACGCAGTATTTT. Protein product: CASSMNPGQGSTDTQYF.